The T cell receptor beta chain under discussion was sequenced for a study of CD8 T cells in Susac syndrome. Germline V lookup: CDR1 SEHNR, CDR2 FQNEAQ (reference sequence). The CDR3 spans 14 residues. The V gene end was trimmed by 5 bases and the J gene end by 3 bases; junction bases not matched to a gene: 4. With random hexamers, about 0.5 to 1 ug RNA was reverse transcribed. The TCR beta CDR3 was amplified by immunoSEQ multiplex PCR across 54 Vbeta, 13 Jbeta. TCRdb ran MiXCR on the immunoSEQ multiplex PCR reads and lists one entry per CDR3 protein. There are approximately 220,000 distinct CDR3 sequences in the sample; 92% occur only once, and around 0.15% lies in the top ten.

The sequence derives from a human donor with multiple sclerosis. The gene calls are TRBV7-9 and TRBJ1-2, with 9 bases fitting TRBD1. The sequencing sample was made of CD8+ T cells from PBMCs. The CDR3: CASSGTGFDYGYTF. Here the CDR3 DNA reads TGTGCCAGCAGCGGGACAGGGTTTGACTATGGCTACACCTTC.